Detailed here is one TCR beta chain. It lacks a known antigen. Base-call qualities are not available, and no considerably larger clone is one nucleotide away. This sample is part of a study of blood T cell repertoires in COVID-19 (dated by TCRdb to the early 2020s). About the full investigation: The collaborator samples originated in the United States, Italy and Spain and spanned the acute and convalescent phases of COVID-19. The material from the prospective study consisted of cDNA or gDNA derived from T cells, B-cell-depleted T cells, or PBMCs. The dataset comprised deeply sampled blood TCRbeta repertoires from subjects exposed to, actively infected with, or recovered from COVID-19. The repertoires were made available in a free public database intended to serve as a resource for research on the immune response to SARS-CoV-2. The samples were drawn from the first 160 participants of the ongoing ImmuneRACE study and from some 1,300 subjects provided by 6 global collaborators. Sample metadata almost always included a de-identified subject ID, COVID-19 status, age in years and sex. HLA class I and class II types, where available, came from metadata supplied by the sample provider rather than from assay-based typing. Results and caveats for the whole study, not just this receptor: Clinical and demographic metadata were provided uncurated, with the amount varying by source and participant.

Looking up the germline V gene (reference sequence) yields CDR1 LGHDT and CDR2 YNNKEL. The CDR3 runs 15 amino acids, cysteine and phenylalanine included. The kept DNA is CDR3 alone, 45 bases in frame from the first base. The V end loses 0 bases and the J end loses 6 bases, and a stretch of 11 bases separates them. The collaborating institutions used their own protocols to collect whole blood in K2EDTA tubes. For TCRbeta analysis, collaborators shipped samples in one of three forms: frozen whole blood, isolated PBMCs, or DNA extracted from either of those sample types. TCRbeta CDR3 regions were amplified from genomic DNA by means of the immunoSEQ Assay, a bias-controlled multiplex PCR. The study's processing was this. The number of nucleated cells in each sample was estimated from the amplification of reference gene primers within the assay. Sequence reads were collapsed and filtered to measure the absolute abundance of every unique TCRbeta CDR3 rearrangement. For each sample, productive Simpson clonality was calculated as the square root of Simpson's diversity index across productive rearrangements. TCRdb took over this immuneACCESS table, retaining in-frame rearrangements with V and J assigned. Such tables are incomplete; in checked studies, under half of the missing clones stem from an unresolved V gene, and the remainder is unexplained. V, J and clone size were drawn from that table, and D and trimming were deduced from the DNA. This sample is represented by approximately 320,000 clones; roughly 85% of them were singletons. The top ten constitute 7.2% of the sample.

The sample consisted of peripheral blood. The V gene is TRBV3-1 (or the pseudogene TRBV3-2) and the J gene is TRBJ2-2; the D region possibly corresponds to TRBD1 (6 bases align). The receptor comes from a human donor in a cohort sampled during active COVID-19. At the DNA level, the sequence is TGTGCCAGCAGCCAAGATTCAGGGGTCCCCGGGGAGCTGTTTTTT. The translation is CASSQDSGVPGELFF.